The 12 T cell receptor beta chains below come from one sample, sequenced in a study of blood T cell repertoires in COVID-19. Produced via immunoSEQ multiplex PCR; TCRdb's table is partial and in-frame only. Of about 270,000 clones listed, 80% to 90% are singletons. Specimen: PBMCs or T cells enriched from blood (not recorded which). The receptors were sampled from a woman in her late teens or twenties who had recovered from COVID-19.

The chain is built from TRBV19 and TRBJ2-2, with D hard to call. There are 14 residues in the CDR3. The V gene lost 3 bases and the J gene lost 2 bases, with 7 bases spanning the gap. CDR1 LNHDA and CDR2 SQIVND come from the germline V gene (reference sequence). CDR3 sequence (DNA): TGTGCCAGTAGTATCGGTTTCAACACCGGGGAGCTGTTTTTT. As protein: CASSIGFNTGELFF.

The chain is built from TRBV12-3 or TRBV12-4 and TRBJ2-1; no definite D call. CDR3 size: 13 residues. Trimming removed 6 bases from V and 5 bases from J, with 11 bases in between. In DNA, the CDR3 is TGTGCCAGCAGCCTTACCCTAAACAATGAGCAGTTCTTC. Protein: CASSLTLNNEQFF.

The CDR3 sequence: CASSQATGLGETQYF. The CDR3 DNA is TGTGCCAGCAGCCAAGCGACAGGTTTGGGGGAGACCCAGTACTTC. The chain joins TRBV14 to TRBJ2-5; D possibly corresponds to TRBD1 (6 bases). The CDR3 extends over 15 amino acids. Deletions cut 1 base from V and 5 bases from J, with 14 bases between. CDR1 and CDR2 from the germline V gene are SGHDN and FVKESK.

This clone was counted a single time. This chain uses TRBV4-1 with TRBJ2-5; TRBD2 aligns across 8 bases. CDR1 is MGHRA, CDR2 YSYEKL, per germline. The CDR3 length is 16 residues. V lost 1 base to trimming and J lost 3 bases; unmatched junction nucleotides: 7. For the CDR3, the DNA is TGCGCCAGCAGCCAAGTGGCTAGCGGGTTCGAAGAGACCCAGTACTTC. This sequence encodes CASSQVASGFEETQYF.

This chain joins TRBV4-2 and TRBJ2-5; 9 bases agree with TRBD2. V lost 3 bases, J lost 14 bases, and 25 bases stayed unmatched. The CDR3 has 18 residues. CDR1 is LGHNA and CDR2 is YNFKEQ in the germline V gene. The CDR3 is CASSQGGIAGASLQRYYF. CDR3 bases: TGTGCCAGCAGCCAGGGGGGAATAGCGGGGGCCTCCCTTCAGCGTTATTACTTC.

This clone was recorded once. The chain couples TRBV30 to TRBJ1-6; 9 bases map to TRBD1. CDR3 length: 15 residues. The V and J ends lost 1 base and 6 bases, in that order; junction bases with no gene match: 4. The germline gives CDR1 GTSNPN, CDR2 SVGIG (reference sequence). CDR3 nucleotides: TGTGCCTGGAGTGGGACAGGGGCGAGTAATTCACCCCTCCACTTT. Encoded protein: CAWSGTGASNSPLHF.

The genes are TRBV11-2 and TRBJ2-7, with TRBD2 matching over 15 bases. Losses at the gene ends were 4 bases for V and 4 bases for J; bases not matched to a gene: 2. This CDR3 comprises 15 residues. Germline V gene data show CDR1 as SGHAT and CDR2 as FQNNGV. The CDR3 DNA is TGTGCCAGCAGCTATGGACTAGCGGGGGGGTACGAGCAGTACTTC. Amino acids: CASSYGLAGGYEQYF.

The V call is TRBV11-2, the J call TRBJ1-2, with D unresolved. The CDR3 loop spans 16 amino acids. The ends were cut back, 0 bases at V and 4 bases at J, with 15 bases in the middle. Germline V gene lookup returns CDR1 SGHAT and CDR2 FQNNGV. The CDR3 DNA reads TGTGCCAGCAGCTTAGAGGCAGCGCAACCTCTCTATGGCTACACCTTC. This gives the protein CASSLEAAQPLYGYTF.

The chain combines TRBV30 with TRBJ1-1; 7 bases fit TRBD1. The germline CDR1 and CDR2 sequences are GTSNPN and SVGIG (reference sequence). The junction had 13 bases not matched to a gene; V was cut back by 8 bases and J by 1 base. The CDR3 extends over 15 amino acids. The DNA for the CDR3 is TGTGCCCGGGACAGAGGATTTGGGTGGAACACTGAAGCTTTCTTT. Amino acids: CARDRGFGWNTEAFF. The whole variable domain, filled in from reference TRBV30 and TRBJ1-1, reads SQTIHQWPATLVQPVGSPLSLECTVEGTSNPNLYWYRQAAGRGLQLLFYSVGIGQISSEVPQNLSASRPQDRQFILSSKKLLLSDSGFYLCARDRGFGWNTEAFFGQGTRLTVV.

The chain is built from TRBV4-1 and TRBJ1-1; D uncertain. The CDR3 has 13 amino acids. Trimming shortened V by 2 bases and J by 5 bases, and 9 bases separated the two germline ends. Germline V lookup: CDR1 MGHRA, CDR2 YSYEKL. CDR3 sequence: CASSQQRSTEAFF. Written as DNA, the CDR3 is TGCGCCAGCAGCCAACAGAGGAGTACTGAAGCTTTCTTT.

J is TRBJ1-2 and V is TRBV28, with TRBD1 matching over 7 bases. Germline-derived CDR1 and CDR2 are MDHEN and SYDVKM. Trimming cost V 3 bases and J 0 bases; bases outside gene matches: 10. CDR3 size: 17 residues. Written as DNA, the CDR3 is TGTGCCAGCAGTTTTCCGGACAGGTCAATTCCTAACTATGGCTACACCTTC. The encoded protein is CASSFPDRSIPNYGYTF.

This clone was observed a handful of times. This chain joins TRBV10-3 and TRBJ1-1; possibly TRBD1 for D (5 bases). The CDR3 has 15 amino acids. V lost 3 bases, J lost 2 bases, and 13 bases lay in between. CDR1 is ENHRY and CDR2 is SYGVKD in the germline V gene. Here the CDR3 DNA reads TGTGCCATCAGTGATATGGCAGGGATCAACACTGAAGCTTTCTTT. This gives the protein CAISDMAGINTEAFF.